Listed here is a single T cell receptor beta chain. TCRdb keeps only in-frame clones here, not all; method: immunoSEQ multiplex PCR. The repertoire holds around 400,000 clones, with approximately 89% as singletons. This sample stems from a study of blood T cell repertoires in COVID-19. V lost 8 bases, J lost 0 bases, and 4 bases stayed unmatched. The length of the CDR3 is 14 residues. Germline V gives CDR1 SGHTA, CDR2 FQGNSA. Participant-given clinical history determined each cohort assignment. Sequencing was carried out using PBMCs or T cells enriched from blood (not recorded which). The V and J genes are TRBV7-2 and TRBJ1-1; 9 nucleotides align to TRBD1. The origin of this receptor is a woman under 40 who had recovered from COVID-19. The CDR3 protein is CASGQGIMNTEAFF. For the CDR3, the DNA is TGTGCCAGCGGACAGGGGATCATGAACACTGAAGCTTTCTTT. Complete variable domain (other parts from reference TRBV7-2 and TRBJ1-1): GAGVSQSPSNKVTEKGKDVELRCDPISGHTALYWYRQSLGQGLEFLIYFQGNSAPDKSGLPSDRFSAERTGGSVSTLTIQRTQQEDSAVYLCASGQGIMNTEAFFGQGTRLTVV.